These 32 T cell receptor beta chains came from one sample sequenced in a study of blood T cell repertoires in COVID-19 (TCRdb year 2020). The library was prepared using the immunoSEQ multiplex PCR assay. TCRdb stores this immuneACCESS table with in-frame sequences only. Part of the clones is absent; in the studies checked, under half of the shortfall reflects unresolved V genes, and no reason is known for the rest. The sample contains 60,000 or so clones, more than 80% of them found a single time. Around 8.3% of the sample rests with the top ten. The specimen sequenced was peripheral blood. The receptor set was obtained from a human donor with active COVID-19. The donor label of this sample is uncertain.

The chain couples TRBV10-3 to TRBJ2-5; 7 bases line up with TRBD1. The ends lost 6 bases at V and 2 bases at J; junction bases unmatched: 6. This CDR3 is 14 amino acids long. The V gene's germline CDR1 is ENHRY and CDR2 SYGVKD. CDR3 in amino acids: CAISFGTAQETQYF. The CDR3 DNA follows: TGTGCCATCAGCTTCGGGACAGCGCAAGAGACCCAGTACTTC.

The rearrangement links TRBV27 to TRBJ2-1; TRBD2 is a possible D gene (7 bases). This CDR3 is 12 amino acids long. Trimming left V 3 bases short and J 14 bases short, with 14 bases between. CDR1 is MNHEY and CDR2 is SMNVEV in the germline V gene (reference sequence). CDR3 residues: CASSFRGGAEFF. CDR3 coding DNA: TGTGCCAGCAGTTTTAGGGGGGGGGCAGAGTTCTTC.

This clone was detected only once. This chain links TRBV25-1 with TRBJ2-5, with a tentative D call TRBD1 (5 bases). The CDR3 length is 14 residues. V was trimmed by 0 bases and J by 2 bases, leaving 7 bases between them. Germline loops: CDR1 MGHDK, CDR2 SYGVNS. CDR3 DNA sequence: TGTGCCAGCAGTGAATACAGGGTTCAAGAGACCCAGTACTTC. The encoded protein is CASSEYRVQETQYF.

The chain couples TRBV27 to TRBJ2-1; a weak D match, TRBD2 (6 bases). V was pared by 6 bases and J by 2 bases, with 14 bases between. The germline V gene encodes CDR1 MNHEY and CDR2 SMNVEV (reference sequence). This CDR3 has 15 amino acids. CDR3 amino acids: CASRPRGNPYNEQFF. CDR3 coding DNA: TGTGCCAGCAGGCCACGGGGGAACCCCTACAATGAGCAGTTCTTC.

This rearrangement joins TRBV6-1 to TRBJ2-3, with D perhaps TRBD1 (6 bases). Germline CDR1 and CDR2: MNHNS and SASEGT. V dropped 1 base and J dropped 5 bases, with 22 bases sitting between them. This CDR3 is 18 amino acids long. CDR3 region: CASSEVTFFWTVQDTQYF. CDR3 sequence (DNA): TGTGCCAGCAGTGAAGTTACCTTTTTTTGGACAGTGCAAGATACGCAGTATTTT.

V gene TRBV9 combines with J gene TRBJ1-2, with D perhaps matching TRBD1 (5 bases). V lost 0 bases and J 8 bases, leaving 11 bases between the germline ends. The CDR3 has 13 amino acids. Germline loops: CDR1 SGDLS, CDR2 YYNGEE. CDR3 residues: CASSVDQGGGYTF. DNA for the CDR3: TGTGCCAGCAGCGTAGACCAGGGTGGGGGCTACACCTTC.

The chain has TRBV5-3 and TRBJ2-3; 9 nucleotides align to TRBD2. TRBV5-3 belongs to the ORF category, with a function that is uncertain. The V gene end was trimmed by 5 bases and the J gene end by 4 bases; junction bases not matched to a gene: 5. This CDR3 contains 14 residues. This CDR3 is CARSLAGVSDTQYF. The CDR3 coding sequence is TGTGCCAGAAGTTTAGCGGGAGTCTCAGATACGCAGTATTTT.

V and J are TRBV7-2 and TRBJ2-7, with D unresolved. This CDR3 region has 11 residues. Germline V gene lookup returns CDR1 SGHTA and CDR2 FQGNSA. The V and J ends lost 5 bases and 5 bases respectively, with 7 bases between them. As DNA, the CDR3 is TGTGCCAGCAGCCTATTGGACGAGCAGTACTTC. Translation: CASSLLDEQYF.

The CDR3 reads CASSLSGQPQHF. CDR3 bases: TGTGCCAGCAGCTTGTCGGGTCAGCCCCAGCATTTT. This sequence joins TRBV5-8 and TRBJ1-5; D unclear. V lost 1 base and J lost 6, with 5 bases in between. The CDR3 length is 12 residues. Per the germline V gene, CDR1 is SGHTS and CDR2 is YDEGEE.

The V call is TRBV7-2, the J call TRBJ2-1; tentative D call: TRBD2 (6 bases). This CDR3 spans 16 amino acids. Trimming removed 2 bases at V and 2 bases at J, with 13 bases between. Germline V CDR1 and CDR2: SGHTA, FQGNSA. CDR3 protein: CASSLNRDFTYNEQFF. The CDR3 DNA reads TGTGCCAGCAGCTTAAATCGGGACTTCACCTACAATGAGCAGTTCTTC. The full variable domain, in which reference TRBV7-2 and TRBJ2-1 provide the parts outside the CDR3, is GAGVSQSPSNKVTEKGKDVELRCDPISGHTALYWYRQSLGQGLEFLIYFQGNSAPDKSGLPSDRFSAERTGGSVSTLTIQRTQQEDSAVYLCASSLNRDFTYNEQFFGPGTRLTVL.

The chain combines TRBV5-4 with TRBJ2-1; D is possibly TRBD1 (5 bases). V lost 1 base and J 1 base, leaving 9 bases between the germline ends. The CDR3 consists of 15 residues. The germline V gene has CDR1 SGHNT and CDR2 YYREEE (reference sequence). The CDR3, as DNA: TGTGCCAGCAGCTTGATGGGGCAATCCTACAATGAGCAGTTCTTC. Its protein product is CASSLMGQSYNEQFF.

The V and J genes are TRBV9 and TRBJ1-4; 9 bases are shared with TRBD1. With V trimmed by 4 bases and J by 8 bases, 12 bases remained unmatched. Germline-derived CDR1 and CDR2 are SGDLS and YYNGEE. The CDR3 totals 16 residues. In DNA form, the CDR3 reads TGTGCCAGCAGCTTTAGTGGGGGGACAGGGACCGAAAAACTGTTTTTT. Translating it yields CASSFSGGTGTEKLFF.

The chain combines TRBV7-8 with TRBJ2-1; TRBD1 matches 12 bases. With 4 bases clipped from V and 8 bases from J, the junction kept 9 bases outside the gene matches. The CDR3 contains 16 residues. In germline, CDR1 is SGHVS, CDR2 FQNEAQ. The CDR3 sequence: CASSSAAGQGAYEQFF. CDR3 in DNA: TGTGCCAGCAGCTCCGCCGCGGGACAGGGGGCGTATGAGCAGTTCTTC.

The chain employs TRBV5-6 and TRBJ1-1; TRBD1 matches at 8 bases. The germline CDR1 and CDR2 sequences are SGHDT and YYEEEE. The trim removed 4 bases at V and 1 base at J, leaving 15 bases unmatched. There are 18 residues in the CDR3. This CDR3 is CASSTYPRTGRKNTEAFF. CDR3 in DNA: TGTGCCAGCAGCACCTATCCCAGGACAGGGAGGAAGAACACTGAAGCTTTCTTT.

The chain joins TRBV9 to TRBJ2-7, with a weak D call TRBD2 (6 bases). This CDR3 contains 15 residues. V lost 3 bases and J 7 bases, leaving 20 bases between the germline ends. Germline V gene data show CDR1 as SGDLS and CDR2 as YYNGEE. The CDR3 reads CASSGTLEGTGEQYF. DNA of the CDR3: TGTGCCAGCAGCGGAACGTTGGAGGGTACGGGTGAGCAGTACTTC.

DNA for the CDR3: TGCGCCAGCAGCCCAAGACCCAGGTCGGTGACAGATACGCAGTATTTT. Translated: CASSPRPRSVTDTQYF. The chain recombines TRBV4-3 with TRBJ2-3; D ambiguous. The CDR3 consists of 16 residues. V was cut by 4 bases and J by 3 bases, with 17 bases left in between. CDR1 is LGHNA, CDR2 YSLEER, per germline.

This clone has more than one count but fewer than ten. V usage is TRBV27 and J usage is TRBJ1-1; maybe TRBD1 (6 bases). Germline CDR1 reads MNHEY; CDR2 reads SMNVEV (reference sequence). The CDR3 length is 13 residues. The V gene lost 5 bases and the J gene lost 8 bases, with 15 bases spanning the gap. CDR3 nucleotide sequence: TGTGCCAGCAGTCCCTTTACAGGGTTGGAAGCTTTCTTT. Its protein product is CASSPFTGLEAFF.

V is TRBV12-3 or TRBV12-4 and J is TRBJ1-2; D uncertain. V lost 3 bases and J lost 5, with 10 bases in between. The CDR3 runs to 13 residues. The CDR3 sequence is CASSLGQAYGYTF. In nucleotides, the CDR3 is TGTGCCAGCAGTTTGGGTCAGGCTTATGGCTACACCTTC.

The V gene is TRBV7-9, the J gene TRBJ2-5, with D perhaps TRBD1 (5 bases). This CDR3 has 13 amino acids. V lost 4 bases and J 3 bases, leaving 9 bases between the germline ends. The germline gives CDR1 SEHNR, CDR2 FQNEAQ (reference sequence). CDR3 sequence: CASSSTVKETQYF. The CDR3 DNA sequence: TGTGCCAGCAGCTCGACAGTTAAAGAGACCCAGTACTTC.

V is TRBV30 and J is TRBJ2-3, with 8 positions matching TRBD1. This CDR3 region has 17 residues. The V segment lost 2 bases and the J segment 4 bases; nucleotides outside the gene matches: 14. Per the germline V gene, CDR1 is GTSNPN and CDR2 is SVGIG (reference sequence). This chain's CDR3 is CAWSFTSSRGRADTQYF. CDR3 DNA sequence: TGTGCCTGGAGTTTTACCTCGAGCAGGGGGCGCGCAGATACGCAGTATTTT.

The CDR3 reads CASRGLAGERSYEQYF. CDR3 coding DNA: TGTGCCAGCAGAGGACTAGCGGGGGAGAGGTCCTACGAGCAGTACTTC. The V and J genes are TRBV9 and TRBJ2-7; 13 bases agree with TRBD2. The junction had 6 bases not matched to a gene; V was cut back by 5 bases and J by 1 base. Germline V gene sequence: CDR1 SGDLS, CDR2 YYNGEE. The CDR3 is 16 amino acids. Drawing the rest from reference TRBV9 and TRBJ2-7, the complete variable domain is DSGVTQTPKHLITATGQRVTLRCSPRSGDLSVYWYQQSLDQGLQFLIQYYNGEERAKGNILERFSAQQFPDLHSELNLSSLELGDSALYFCASRGLAGERSYEQYFGPGTRLTVT.

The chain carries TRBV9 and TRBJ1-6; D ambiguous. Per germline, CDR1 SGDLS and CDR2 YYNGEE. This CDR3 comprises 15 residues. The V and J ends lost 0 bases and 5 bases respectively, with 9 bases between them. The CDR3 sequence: CASSVGAQHNSPLHF. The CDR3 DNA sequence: TGTGCCAGCAGCGTAGGGGCCCAACATAATTCACCCCTCCACTTT.

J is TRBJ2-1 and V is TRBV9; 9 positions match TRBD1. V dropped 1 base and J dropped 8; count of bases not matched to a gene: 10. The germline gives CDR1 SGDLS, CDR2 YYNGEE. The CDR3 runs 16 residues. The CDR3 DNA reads TGTGCCAGCAGCGTAACATCGGACAGGGGTTTGTATGAGCAGTTCTTC. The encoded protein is CASSVTSDRGLYEQFF.

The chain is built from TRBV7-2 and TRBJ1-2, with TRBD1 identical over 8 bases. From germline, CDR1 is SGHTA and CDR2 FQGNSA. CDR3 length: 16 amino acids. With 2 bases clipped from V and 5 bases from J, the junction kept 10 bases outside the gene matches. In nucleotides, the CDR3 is TGTGCCAGCAGCTTAAGGGGGCAGGGGGCGGGATATGGCTACACCTTC. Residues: CASSLRGQGAGYGYTF.

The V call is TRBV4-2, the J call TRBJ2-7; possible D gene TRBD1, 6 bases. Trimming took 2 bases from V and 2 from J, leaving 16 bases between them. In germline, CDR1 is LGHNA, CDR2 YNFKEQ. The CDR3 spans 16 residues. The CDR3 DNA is TGTGCCAGCAGCCAACCCATGACAGGATCGCCCTACGAGCAGTACTTC. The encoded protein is CASSQPMTGSPYEQYF.

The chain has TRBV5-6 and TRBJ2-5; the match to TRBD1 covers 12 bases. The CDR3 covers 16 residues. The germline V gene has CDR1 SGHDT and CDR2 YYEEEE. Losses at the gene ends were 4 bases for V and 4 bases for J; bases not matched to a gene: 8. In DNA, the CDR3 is TGTGCCAGCAGCCACGGGGGACAGGGGGCAGGAGAGACCCAGTACTTC. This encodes CASSHGGQGAGETQYF.

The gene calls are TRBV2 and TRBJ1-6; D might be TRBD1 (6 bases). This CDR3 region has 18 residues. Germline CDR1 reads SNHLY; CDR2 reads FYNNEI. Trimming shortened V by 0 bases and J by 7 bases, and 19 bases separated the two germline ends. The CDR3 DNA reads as TGTGCCAGCAGTGAAGCTAGCGTTGTGGGGCAGGGGAATTCACCCCTCCACTTT. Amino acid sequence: CASSEASVVGQGNSPLHF. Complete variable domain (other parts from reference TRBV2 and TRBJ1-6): EPEVTQTPSHQVTQMGQEVILRCVPISNHLYFYWYRQILGQKVEFLVSFYNNEISEKSEIFDDQFSVERPDGSNFTLKIRSTKLEDSAMYFCASSEASVVGQGNSPLHFGNGTRLTVT.

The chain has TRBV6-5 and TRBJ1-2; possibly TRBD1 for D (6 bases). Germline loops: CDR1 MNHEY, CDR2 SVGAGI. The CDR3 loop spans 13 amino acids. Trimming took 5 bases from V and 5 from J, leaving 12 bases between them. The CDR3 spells CASSPDSLYGYTF. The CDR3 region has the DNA TGTGCCAGCAGTCCGGACAGTTTATATGGCTACACCTTC.

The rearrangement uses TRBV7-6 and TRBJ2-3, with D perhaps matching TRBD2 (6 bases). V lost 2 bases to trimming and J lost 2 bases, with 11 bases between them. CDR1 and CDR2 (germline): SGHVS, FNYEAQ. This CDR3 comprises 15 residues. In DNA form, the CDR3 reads TGTGCCAGCAGCTTAACTAGCCCTTCCACAGATACGCAGTATTTT. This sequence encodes CASSLTSPSTDTQYF.

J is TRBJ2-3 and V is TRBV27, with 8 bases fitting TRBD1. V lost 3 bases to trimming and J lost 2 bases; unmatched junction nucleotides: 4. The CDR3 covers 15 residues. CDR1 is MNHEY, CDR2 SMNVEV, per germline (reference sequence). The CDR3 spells CASSLVRGLTDTQYF. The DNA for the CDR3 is TGTGCCAGCAGTTTGGTCAGGGGGCTCACAGATACGCAGTATTTT.

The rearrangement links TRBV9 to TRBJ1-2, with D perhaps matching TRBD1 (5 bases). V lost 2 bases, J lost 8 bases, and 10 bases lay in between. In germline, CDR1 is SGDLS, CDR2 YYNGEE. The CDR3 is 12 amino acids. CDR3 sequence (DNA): TGTGCCAGCAGCGTGGGGCGCATCGGCTACACCTTC. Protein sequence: CASSVGRIGYTF.

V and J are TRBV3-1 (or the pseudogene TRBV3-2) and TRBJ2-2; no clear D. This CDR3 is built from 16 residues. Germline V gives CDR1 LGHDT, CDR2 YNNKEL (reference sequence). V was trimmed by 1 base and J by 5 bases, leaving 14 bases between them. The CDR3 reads CASSQVITYLTGELFF. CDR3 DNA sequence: TGTGCCAGCAGCCAAGTTATCACTTACCTAACCGGGGAGCTGTTTTTT.